Listed here is a single TCR beta chain. Its antigen is not yet known. Base-call qualities are not available, and no considerably larger clone is one nucleotide away. The time point tag for this specimen amounts to: tumor resected at nephrectomy. Taken with the paper, the label for treatment or condition translates to: treatment-naive control, cytoreductive nephrectomy. Control tumors came from treatment-naive renal cell carcinoma patients who underwent cytoreductive nephrectomy without prior radiation. All patients had renal cell carcinoma with clear cell pathology. Control tumors used for TCR sequencing came from 4 females and some twelve males, resected 2011 to 2014, with median age around 57 years (range about 35 to 90). The tumors were dissociated mechanically, digested with collagenase/hyaluronidase at 37 degrees C, processed in gentleMACS C tubes, and kept in liquid nitrogen. The QIAamp DNA Blood Mini Kit (Qiagen) was used to prepare genomic DNA for TCR sequencing. Only samples passing all quality control checks were included in the analyses.

This specimen comes from a study of radiation and T cells in renal cell carcinoma (dated by TCRdb to the early 2020s). About the full investigation: In total, 50 or so samples, comprising roughly 25 tumors and some 27 peripheral blood samples, were subjected to TCR beta sequencing. In the approximately 53 samples combined, 4 million to 5 million unique CDR3 nucleotide sequences were found, encoding roughly 3,000,000 unique CDR3 amino acid sequences. Broader findings and caveats from the paper: Irradiated tumors showed higher TCR clonality than controls, with the top 100 clonotypes averaging about 50% of the repertoire versus around 45% in nephrectomy-only tumors. Only small tumor regions of 0.95 to 1 g were available, so intratumoral heterogeneity was not captured. A greater number of dominant CDR3 motifs was detected in irradiated tumors than in control tumors, and a larger share of the repertoire was occupied by these motifs in irradiated tumors than in control tumors. Effects of radiation dose or scheduling on the TCR repertoire could not be addressed with the single-armed trial design.

Following the manufacturer's recommendations, the immunoSEQ kit was used to generate TCR beta libraries from genomic DNA. For library preparation, a first multiplex PCR was performed with proprietary primers, followed by a second PCR in which unique barcodes were added, and bead cleanups were performed after each round. Each sample batch included a kit-provided positive control reaction and a negative control reaction. The final libraries underwent checking on an Agilent 4200 TapeStation D1000 ScreenTape, volumetric pooling, and quantification by qPCR. An Illumina NextSeq500 fitted with a MidOutput 150-cycle cartridge performed the sequencing, running 156 Read1 cycles and 15 Index1 cycles with the kit's custom primers. The pooled library was loaded at about 1 pM, and about 21% PhiX control was spiked in. Per the authors' processing: The vendor-processed data were analyzed in R, and a clonotype was defined as all T cells that share the same CDR3 nucleotide sequence. For clone abundance analyses, frequencies were normalized to the 10,000 most abundant clones in each sample. Public T cell clones, which averaged fewer than five per sample, were excluded before analysis. ImmunoMap was used for dominant motif analysis with the PAM10 matrix, a gap penalty of 30, and a homology threshold of 0.3, and any motif reaching a cumulative frequency of at least 0.01 was considered dominant. Drawn from immuneACCESS, this table holds only the in-frame rearrangements with V and J called that TCRdb kept. Clones are partly lost; checked studies trace under half to an unresolved V gene and leave the rest unexplained. The DNA gave D and trimming, while V, J and clone size come from that table. This sample gives about 15,000 clones in total; 62% of them show up just once. The ten largest account for 17% of the sample.

The CDR3 measures 13 amino acids from cysteine to phenylalanine. The retained sequence is limited to the CDR3, 39 bases, with the frame set at the first base. For CDR1 and CDR2, the germline V gene lists MDHEN and SYDVKM. V loses 3 bases of germline sequence and J loses 2 bases, and the interval between the two ends is 7 bases. The source material was tumor tissue, sampled from a patient whose treatment was nephrectomy without radiotherapy. This receptor was identified in a man between 60 and 70 years old with renal cell carcinoma. The rearrangement joined TRBV28 to TRBJ1-2; the D segment could be TRBD1, given 6 matching bases. The DNA sequence is TGTGCCAGCAGTTTGGGGGCGAACTATGGCTACACCTTC. Its product reads: CASSLGANYGYTF.